The clone carrying this TCR beta chain was seen once. Profiling relied on immunoSEQ multiplex PCR, and the TCRdb table lists in-frame clones only, not all of them. The sample records 15,000 to 25,000 clones, about four fifths being singletons. The sample belongs to a study of OX40 agonist ivuxolimab in advanced cancers. Across the whole study: Under the entry rules, prior anti-PD-1, anti-PD-L1 or anti-CTLA-4 therapy was allowed, and around 36% had some.

CDR1 SNHLY and CDR2 FYNNEI come from the germline V gene. There are 14 residues in the CDR3. The V end lost 8 bases, the J end lost 0 bases, and 12 bases lay between the germline ends. The V gene is TRBV2, the J gene TRBJ2-3; possible D gene TRBD2, 5 bases. Sequences were derived from CD4+ or CD8+ T cells sorted from blood, sampled in a trial of the OX40 agonist ivuxolimab. The source of this sequence is an adult with an advanced solid tumor such as melanoma, head and neck, liver or kidney cancer. The CDR3 DNA follows: TGTGCCAGCTACCGAGCGGATAGCACAGATACGCAGTATTTT. This sequence encodes CASYRADSTDTQYF.